Given below is one T cell receptor (beta chain) in context. The antigen is unknown. Donors were drawn from the approximately 130-subject validation cohort, separate from the 666-subject first cohort. This sample stems from a study of cytomegalovirus exposure and HLA in healthy donors. Study-wide results and limits: There were a few CMV-associated chains whose specificity for CMV antigens was confirmed in vitro. Reportedly, cytomegalovirus status was diagnosed with high sensitivity and specificity. The study put around 180 TCR beta chains on its list as cytomegalovirus-associated.

Only in-frame clones appear in the TCRdb table, and some are missing; sequencing was by immunoSEQ multiplex PCR. The sample contains 200,000 or so clones, 65% to 90% of which appear only once. Germline V lookup: CDR1 MNHEY, CDR2 SMNVEV (reference sequence). CDR3 length equals 15 residues. Trimming shortened V by 3 bases and J by 4 bases, and 15 bases separated the two germline ends. This sequence was found in a woman in her twenties or thirties in good health and CMV-seropositive. The chain combines TRBV27 with TRBJ1-2; D is perhaps TRBD1 (6 bases). Sequencing was carried out using PBMCs. Here the CDR3 reads CASSFRRGQSYGYTF. DNA for the CDR3: TGTGCCAGCAGTTTTCGGCGGGGGCAGAGCTATGGCTACACCTTC.